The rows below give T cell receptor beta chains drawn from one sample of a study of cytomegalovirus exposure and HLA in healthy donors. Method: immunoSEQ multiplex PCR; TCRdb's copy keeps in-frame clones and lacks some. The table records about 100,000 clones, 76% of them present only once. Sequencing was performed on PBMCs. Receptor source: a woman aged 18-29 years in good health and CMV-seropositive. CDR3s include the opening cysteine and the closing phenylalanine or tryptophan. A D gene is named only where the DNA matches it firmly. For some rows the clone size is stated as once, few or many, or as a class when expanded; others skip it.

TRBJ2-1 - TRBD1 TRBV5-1 TGCGCCAGCAGCTTCGGACAGGGGTATGGCGATGAGCAGTTCTTC CASSFGQGYGDEQFF
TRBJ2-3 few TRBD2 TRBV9 TGTGCCAGCAGCGATGGACTAGCCGGAGATACGCAGTATTTT CASSDGLAGDTQYF
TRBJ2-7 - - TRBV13 TGTGCCAGCAGCTTAAGGGACTTTCGCTACGAGCAGTACTTC CASSLRDFRYEQYF
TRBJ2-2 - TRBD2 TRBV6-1 TGTGCCAGCGGGGGGGGTACGTCGAACACCGGGGAGCTGTTTTTT CASGGGTSNTGELFF
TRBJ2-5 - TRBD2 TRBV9 TGTGCCAGCAGCGCTCAGATACTAGCGGGTGAAGAGACCCAGTACTTC CASSAQILAGEETQYF
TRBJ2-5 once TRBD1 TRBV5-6 TGTGCCAGCACTCGGGGACAGGGGTTCGGAGAGACCCAGTACTTC CASTRGQGFGETQYF
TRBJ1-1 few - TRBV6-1 TGTGCCAGCCATAGCGGGGCTGAAGCTTTCTTT CASHSGAEAFF
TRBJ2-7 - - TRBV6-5 TGTGCCAGCAGCCCGGGAGCATCCTACGAGCAGTACTTC CASSPGASYEQYF
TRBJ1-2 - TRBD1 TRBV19 TGTGCCAGTAGTGAGGGGGCGGCCTATGGCTACACCTTC CASSEGAAYGYTF
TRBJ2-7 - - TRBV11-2 TGTGCCAGCAGCTTAGAGGGGGCGCGGAAAAGGTACGAGCAGTACTTC CASSLEGARKRYEQYF
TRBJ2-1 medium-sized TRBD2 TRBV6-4 TGTGCCAGCAGTGAACAACCGGGACTAGCGGGAGGTGATGAGCAGTTCTTC CASSEQPGLAGGDEQFF
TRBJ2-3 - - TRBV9 TGTGCCAGCAGCGCCGCCGGGTCTCTAACAGATACGCAGTATTTT CASSAAGSLTDTQYF
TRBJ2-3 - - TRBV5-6 TGTGCCAGCAGCTTTGGCAGCGGGACAGATACGCAGTATTTT CASSFGSGTDTQYF
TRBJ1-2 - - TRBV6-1 TGTGCCACTGAAAGGGGGGGCGTAAGAGGAGGCTACACCTTC CATERGGVRGGYTF
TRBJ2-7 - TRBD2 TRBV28 TGTGCCAGCAACCTAGCGGGAGGTCCCTACGAGCAGTACTTC CASNLAGGPYEQYF
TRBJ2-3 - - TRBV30 TGTGCCTGGACGAATCGAGGGGATACGCAGTATTTT CAWTNRGDTQYF
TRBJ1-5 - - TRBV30 TGTGCCTGGAGTTTCGGACAGAGTAGCAATCAGCCCCAGCATTTT CAWSFGQSSNQPQHF
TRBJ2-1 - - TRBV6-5 TGTGCCAGCAGCAAGACGGGATACAATGAGCAGTTCTTC CASSKTGYNEQFF
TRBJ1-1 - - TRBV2 TGTGCCAGCATCGAACAGCTTAGCACTGAAGCTTTCTTT CASIEQLSTEAFF
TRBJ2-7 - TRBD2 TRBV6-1 TGTGCCAGCAGTGAAGCGGGACTAGCGTCCTACGAGCAGTACTTC CASSEAGLASYEQYF
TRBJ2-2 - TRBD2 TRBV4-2 TGTGCCAGCAGCCCATCCCTGGGACTAGCGGCGAACACCGGGGAGCTGTTTTTT CASSPSLGLAANTGELFF
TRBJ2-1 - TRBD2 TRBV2 TGTGCCGGACAACTAGCGGGAGGGGATAATGAGCAGTTCTTC CAGQLAGGDNEQFF
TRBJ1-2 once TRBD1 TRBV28 TGTGCCAGCAGTTTAACAGGGGGCTTGCTTGGCTACACCTTC CASSLTGGLLGYTF
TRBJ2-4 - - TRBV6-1 TGTGCCAGCAGTGAAGCGGGCGCGGGGATCAAAAACATTCAGTACTTC CASSEAGAGIKNIQYF
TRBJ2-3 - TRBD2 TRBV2 TGTGCCAGCAGGGCCAGACTCGGGGAGGGGCCCGATACGCAGTATTTT CASRARLGEGPDTQYF
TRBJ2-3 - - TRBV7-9 TGTGCCAGCAGCTTCACTAGCAGCACAGATACGCAGTATTTT CASSFTSSTDTQYF
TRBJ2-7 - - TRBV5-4 TGTGCCAGCAGCTACGGACACGACTACGAGCAGTACTTC CASSYGHDYEQYF
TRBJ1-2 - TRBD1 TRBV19 TGTGCCAGTAGCTACAGGGGGCGGGAGTATGGCTACACCTTC CASSYRGREYGYTF
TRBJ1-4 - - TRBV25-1 TGTGCCAGCAGTGACCAGGTGGAATTACTGTTTTTT CASSDQVELLFF
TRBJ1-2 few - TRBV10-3 TGTGCCATCAGTGCACAGGGTTTTGGCTACACCTTC CAISAQGFGYTF
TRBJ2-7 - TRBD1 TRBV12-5 TGTGCTAGTGGTTTGGTACCCGACAGGGGAAAAGACGAGCAGTACTTC CASGLVPDRGKDEQYF
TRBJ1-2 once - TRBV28 TGTGCCAGCAGTCCACAAGCCGCTGGGGGCCGGGGCTACACCTTC CASSPQAAGGRGYTF
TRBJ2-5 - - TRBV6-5 TGTGCCAGCAGTCAGGGGACAGAGACCCAGTACTTC CASSQGTETQYF
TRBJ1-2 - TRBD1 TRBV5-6 TGTGCCAGCAGCCTACAGGGGGCTGAATATGGCTACACCTTC CASSLQGAEYGYTF
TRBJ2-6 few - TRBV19 TGTGCCAGTAGTATCACAGTCGGGAACTCTGGGGCCAACGTCCTGACTTTC CASSITVGNSGANVLTF
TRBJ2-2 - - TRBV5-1 TGCGCCAGCAACAAGGACACCAACACCGGGGAGCTGTTTTTT CASNKDTNTGELFF
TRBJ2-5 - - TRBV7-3 TGTGCCAGCAGCTTTGGGCCCCAAGAGACCCAGTACTTC CASSFGPQETQYF
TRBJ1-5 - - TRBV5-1 TGCGCCAGCAGCTTGGCCGGAGGGGAAGGTCAGCCCCAGCATTTT CASSLAGGEGQPQHF
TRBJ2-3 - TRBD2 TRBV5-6 TGTGCCAGCAGCTTGACTAGCGGGAGCACAGATACGCAGTATTTT CASSLTSGSTDTQYF
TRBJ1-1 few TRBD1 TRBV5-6 TGTGCCAGCAGCTTGCTGGACAGGGTGGACACTGAAGCTTTCTTT CASSLLDRVDTEAFF